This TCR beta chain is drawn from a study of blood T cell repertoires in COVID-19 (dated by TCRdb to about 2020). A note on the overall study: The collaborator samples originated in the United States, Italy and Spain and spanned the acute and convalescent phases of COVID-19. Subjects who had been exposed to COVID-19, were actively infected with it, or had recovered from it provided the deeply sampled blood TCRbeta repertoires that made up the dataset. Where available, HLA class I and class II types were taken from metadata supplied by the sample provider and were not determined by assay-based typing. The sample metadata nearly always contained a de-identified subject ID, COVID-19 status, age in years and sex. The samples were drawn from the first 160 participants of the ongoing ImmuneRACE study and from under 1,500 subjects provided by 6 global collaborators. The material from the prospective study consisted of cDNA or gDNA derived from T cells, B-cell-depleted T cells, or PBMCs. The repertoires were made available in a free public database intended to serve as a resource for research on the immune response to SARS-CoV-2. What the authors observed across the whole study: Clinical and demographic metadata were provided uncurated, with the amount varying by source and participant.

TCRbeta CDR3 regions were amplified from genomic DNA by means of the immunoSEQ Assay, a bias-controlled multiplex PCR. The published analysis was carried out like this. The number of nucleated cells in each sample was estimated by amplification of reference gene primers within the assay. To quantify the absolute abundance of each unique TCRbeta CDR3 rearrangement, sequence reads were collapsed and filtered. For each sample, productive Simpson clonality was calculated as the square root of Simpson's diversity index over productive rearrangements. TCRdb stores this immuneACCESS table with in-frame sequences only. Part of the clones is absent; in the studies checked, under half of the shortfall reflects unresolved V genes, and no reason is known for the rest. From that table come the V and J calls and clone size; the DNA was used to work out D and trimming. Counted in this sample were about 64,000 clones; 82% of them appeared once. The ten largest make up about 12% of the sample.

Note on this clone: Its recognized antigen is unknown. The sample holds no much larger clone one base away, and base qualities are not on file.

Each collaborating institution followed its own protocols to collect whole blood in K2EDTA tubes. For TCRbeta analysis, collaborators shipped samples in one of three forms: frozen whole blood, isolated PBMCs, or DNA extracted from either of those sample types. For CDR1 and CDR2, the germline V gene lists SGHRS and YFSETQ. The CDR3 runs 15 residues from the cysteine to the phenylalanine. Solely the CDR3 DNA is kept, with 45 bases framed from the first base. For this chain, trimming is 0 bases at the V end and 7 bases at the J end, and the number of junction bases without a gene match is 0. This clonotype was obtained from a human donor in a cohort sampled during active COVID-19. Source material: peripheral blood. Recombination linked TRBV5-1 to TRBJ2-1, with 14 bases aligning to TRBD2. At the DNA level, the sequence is TGCGCCAGCAGCTTGGGACTAGCGGGGGGGAATGAGCAGTTCTTC. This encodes CASSLGLAGGNEQFF.